Listed below are T cell receptor beta chains from one sample, sequenced in a study of post-analysis software for immune sequencing data. TCRdb independently ran MiXCR on the PCR reads; one entry per CDR3 protein. The sample lists roughly 600,000 distinct CDR3 sequences; roughly 47% were seen once. Sequencing was performed on blood. Receptors originate from a girl between 10 and 17 years old with multiple sclerosis. CDR3s include the opening cysteine and the closing phenylalanine or tryptophan. The order of the fields is CDR3 length, D gene, V gene, J gene, CDR3 protein. A D gene is named only where the DNA matches it firmly.

cdr3_length: 13; d_call: -; v_call: TRBV20-1; j_call: TRBJ1-2; cdr3_aa: CSGSRRPGHGYTF
cdr3_length: 15; d_call: TRBD2; v_call: TRBV9; j_call: TRBJ2-1; cdr3_aa: CASSSSGSSYNEQFF
cdr3_length: 14; d_call: -; v_call: TRBV19; j_call: TRBJ2-1; cdr3_aa: CASRGWRESDEQFF
cdr3_length: 15; d_call: TRBD2; v_call: TRBV12-3/TRBV12-4; j_call: TRBJ2-3; cdr3_aa: CASKPVGGSLDTQYF
cdr3_length: 15; d_call: -; v_call: TRBV10-3; j_call: TRBJ1-5; cdr3_aa: CAISESAQGNQPQHF
cdr3_length: 16; d_call: -; v_call: TRBV5-1; j_call: TRBJ2-1; cdr3_aa: CASSSPGLIGYNEQFF
cdr3_length: 13; d_call: TRBD1; v_call: TRBV3-1; j_call: TRBJ1-2; cdr3_aa: CASSGRTGDGYTF
cdr3_length: 14; d_call: -; v_call: TRBV12-3/TRBV12-4; j_call: TRBJ1-2; cdr3_aa: CPSSLHVVDYGYTF
cdr3_length: 13; d_call: -; v_call: TRBV5-1; j_call: TRBJ2-5; cdr3_aa: CASSLESLGIQYF
cdr3_length: 18; d_call: -; v_call: TRBV29-1; j_call: TRBJ1-1; cdr3_aa: CSVPIWWGSRGVYTEAFF
cdr3_length: 16; d_call: TRBD2; v_call: TRBV10-3; j_call: TRBJ2-1; cdr3_aa: CAISAGTSGLYNEQFF
cdr3_length: 14; d_call: -; v_call: TRBV5-1; j_call: TRBJ2-1; cdr3_aa: CASCRMEVYNEQFF
cdr3_length: 16; d_call: -; v_call: TRBV7-6; j_call: TRBJ2-7; cdr3_aa: CASSSLQGKSSYGQYF
cdr3_length: 12; d_call: -; v_call: TRBV29-1; j_call: TRBJ2-7; cdr3_aa: CSVADLWREQYF
cdr3_length: 14; d_call: TRBD2; v_call: TRBV5-1; j_call: TRBJ2-3; cdr3_aa: CAGSLSGVIDTQYF
cdr3_length: 14; d_call: -; v_call: TRBV20-1; j_call: TRBJ1-1; cdr3_aa: CSARKAQMNTEAFF
cdr3_length: 13; d_call: -; v_call: TRBV7-6; j_call: -; cdr3_aa: CASSFPPTYEQYF
cdr3_length: 16; d_call: -; v_call: TRBV10-3; j_call: TRBJ2-3; cdr3_aa: CAISDTGVPSTDTQYF
cdr3_length: 17; d_call: -; v_call: TRBV5-1; j_call: TRBJ2-3; cdr3_aa: CASYDVRGDPSTDTQYF
cdr3_length: 16; d_call: -; v_call: TRBV3-1; j_call: TRBJ1-5; cdr3_aa: CASSPRPPGSNQPQHF
cdr3_length: 14; d_call: -; v_call: TRBV29-1; j_call: TRBJ2-3; cdr3_aa: CSVDGSSVRDTQYF
cdr3_length: 16; d_call: -; v_call: TRBV7-2; j_call: TRBJ1-2; cdr3_aa: CASSPPGAGRYYGYTF
cdr3_length: 14; d_call: -; v_call: TRBV6-5; j_call: TRBJ1-4; cdr3_aa: CASSYSTEPEELFF
cdr3_length: 15; d_call: -; v_call: TRBV9; j_call: TRBJ1-4; cdr3_aa: CASSARDTGNEKLFF
cdr3_length: 14; d_call: -; v_call: TRBV7-9; j_call: TRBJ1-2; cdr3_aa: CASSLAAPWRGYTF
cdr3_length: 13; d_call: -; v_call: TRBV6-5; j_call: TRBJ2-7; cdr3_aa: CASRLDGSYEQYF
cdr3_length: 12; d_call: -; v_call: TRBV12-3/TRBV12-4; j_call: TRBJ2-1; cdr3_aa: CASRTLWDEQFF
cdr3_length: 13; d_call: -; v_call: TRBV6-5; j_call: TRBJ1-1; cdr3_aa: CASSSGTNTEAFF
cdr3_length: 19; d_call: TRBD2; v_call: TRBV5-1; j_call: TRBJ2-5; cdr3_aa: CASSLISGGALPLQETQYF
cdr3_length: 15; d_call: TRBD1; v_call: TRBV5-1; j_call: -; cdr3_aa: CASSSDRASGYEQYF
cdr3_length: 15; d_call: TRBD2; v_call: TRBV4-2; j_call: TRBJ2-1; cdr3_aa: CASSQFSGSENEQFF
cdr3_length: 17; d_call: -; v_call: TRBV4-1; j_call: TRBJ2-6; cdr3_aa: CASSQAQQMPGANVLTF
cdr3_length: 13; d_call: TRBD2; v_call: TRBV3-1; j_call: TRBJ2-7; cdr3_aa: CATTTSGGYEQYF
cdr3_length: 15; d_call: -; v_call: TRBV18; j_call: TRBJ2-1; cdr3_aa: CATTPGALLHNEQFF
cdr3_length: 17; d_call: TRBD2; v_call: TRBV20-1; j_call: -; cdr3_aa: CSARGGPHAGDGETQYF
cdr3_length: 12; d_call: -; v_call: TRBV4-2; j_call: TRBJ2-7; cdr3_aa: CASSLDLQEQYF